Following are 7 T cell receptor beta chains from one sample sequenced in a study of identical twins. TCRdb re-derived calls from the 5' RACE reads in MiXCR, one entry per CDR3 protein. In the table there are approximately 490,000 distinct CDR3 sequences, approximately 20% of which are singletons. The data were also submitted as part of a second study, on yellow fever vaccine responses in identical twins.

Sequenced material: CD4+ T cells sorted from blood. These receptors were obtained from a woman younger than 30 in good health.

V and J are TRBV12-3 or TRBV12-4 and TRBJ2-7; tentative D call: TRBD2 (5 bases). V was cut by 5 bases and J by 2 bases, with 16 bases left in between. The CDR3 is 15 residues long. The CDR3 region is CASSPEIALTYEQYF. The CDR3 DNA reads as TGTGCCAGCAGTCCAGAGATAGCGCTAACCTACGAGCAGTACTTC.

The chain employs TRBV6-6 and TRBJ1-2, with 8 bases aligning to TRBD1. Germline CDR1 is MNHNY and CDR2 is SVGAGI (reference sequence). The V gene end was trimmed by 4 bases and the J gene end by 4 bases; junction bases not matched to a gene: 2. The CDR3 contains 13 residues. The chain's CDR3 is CASSLTGVYGYTF. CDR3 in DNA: TGTGCCAGCAGTTTGACAGGGGTCTATGGCTACACCTTC.

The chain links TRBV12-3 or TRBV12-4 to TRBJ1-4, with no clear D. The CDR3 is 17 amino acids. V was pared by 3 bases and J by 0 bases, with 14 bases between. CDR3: CASSFPTRRATNEKLFF. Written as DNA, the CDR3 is TGTGCCAGCAGTTTTCCGACAAGGAGAGCAACTAATGAAAAACTGTTTTTT.

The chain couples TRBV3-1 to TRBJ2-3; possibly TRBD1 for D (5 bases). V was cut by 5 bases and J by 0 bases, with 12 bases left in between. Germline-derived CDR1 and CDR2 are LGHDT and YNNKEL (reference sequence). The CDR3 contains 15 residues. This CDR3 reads CASSKGVWSTDTQYF. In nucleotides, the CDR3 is TGTGCCAGCAGCAAAGGGGTGTGGAGCACAGATACGCAGTATTTT.

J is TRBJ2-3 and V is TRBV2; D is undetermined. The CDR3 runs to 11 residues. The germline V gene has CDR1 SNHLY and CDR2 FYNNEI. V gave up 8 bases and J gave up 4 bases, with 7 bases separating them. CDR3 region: CASVVSDTQYF. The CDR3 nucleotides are TGTGCCAGCGTGGTCTCAGATACGCAGTATTTT.

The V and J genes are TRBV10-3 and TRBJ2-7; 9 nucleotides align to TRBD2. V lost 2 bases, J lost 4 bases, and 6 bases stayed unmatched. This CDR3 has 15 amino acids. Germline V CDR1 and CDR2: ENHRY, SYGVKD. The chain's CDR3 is CAISENAGGPYEQYF. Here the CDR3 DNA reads TGTGCCATCAGTGAGAACGCGGGAGGGCCTTACGAGCAGTACTTC.

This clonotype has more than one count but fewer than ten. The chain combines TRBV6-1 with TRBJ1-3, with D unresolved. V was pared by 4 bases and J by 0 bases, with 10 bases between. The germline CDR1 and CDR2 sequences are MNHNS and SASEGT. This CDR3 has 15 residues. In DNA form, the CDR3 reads TGTGCCAGCAGTGCCGGTCCTACCTCTGGAAACACCATATATTTT. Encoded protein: CASSAGPTSGNTIYF.